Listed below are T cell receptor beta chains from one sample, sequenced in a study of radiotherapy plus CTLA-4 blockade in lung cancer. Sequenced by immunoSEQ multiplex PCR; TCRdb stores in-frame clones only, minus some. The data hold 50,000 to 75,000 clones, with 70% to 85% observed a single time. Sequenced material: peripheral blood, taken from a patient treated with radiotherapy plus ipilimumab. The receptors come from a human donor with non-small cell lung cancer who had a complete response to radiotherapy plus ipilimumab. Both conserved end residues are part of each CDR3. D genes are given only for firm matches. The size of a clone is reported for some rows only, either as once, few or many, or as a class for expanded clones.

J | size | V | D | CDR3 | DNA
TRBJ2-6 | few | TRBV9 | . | CASSVDSGANVLTF | TGTGCCAGCAGCGTAGACTCTGGGGCCAACGTCCTGACTTTC
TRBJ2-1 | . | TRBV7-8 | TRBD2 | CASSLSFRLAGGHSYNEQFF | TGTGCCAGCAGCTTATCGTTTCGGCTAGCGGGGGGCCACTCCTACAATGAGCAGTTCTTC
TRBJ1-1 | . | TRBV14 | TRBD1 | CASSQERAGNRGPFF | TGTGCCAGCAGCCAAGAAAGGGCAGGGAACAGGGGGCCTTTCTTT
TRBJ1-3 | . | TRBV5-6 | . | CASSLTGGVGNTIYF | TGTGCCAGCAGCTTGACGGGGGGCGTCGGAAACACCATATATTTT
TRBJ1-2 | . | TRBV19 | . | CASSIAGKPADYGYTF | TGTGCCAGTAGTATTGCTGGCAAACCGGCGGACTATGGCTACACCTTC
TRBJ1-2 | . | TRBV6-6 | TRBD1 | CASSTSSDRVYGYTF | TGTGCCAGCAGTACCTCATCGGACAGGGTCTATGGCTACACCTTC
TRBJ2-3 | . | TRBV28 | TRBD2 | CASQPSGGASGNTQYF | TGTGCCAGCCAACCTAGCGGGGGGGCTAGTGGGAATACGCAGTATTTT
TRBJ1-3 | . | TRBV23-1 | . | CASSLKATSGNTIYF | TGCGCCAGCAGTCTTAAAGCAACCTCTGGAAACACCATATATTTT
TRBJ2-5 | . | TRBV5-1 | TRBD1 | CASSYPGQAMSETQYF | TGCGCCAGCAGCTACCCGGGACAGGCTATGTCGGAGACCCAGTACTTC
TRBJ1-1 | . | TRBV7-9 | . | CASTPDRNTEAFF | TGTGCCAGCACCCCGGACAGGAACACTGAAGCTTTCTTT
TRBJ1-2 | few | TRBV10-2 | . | CASAPQGIGGYTF | TGCGCCAGCGCCCCCCAGGGGATCGGCGGCTACACCTTC
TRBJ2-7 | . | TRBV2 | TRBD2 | CASSGGLGYEQYF | TGTGCCAGCTCGGGGGGACTAGGCTACGAGCAGTACTTC
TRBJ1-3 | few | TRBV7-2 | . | CASSLDRTGGNTIYF | TGTGCCAGCAGCTTAGATCGGACCGGGGGTAACACCATATATTTT
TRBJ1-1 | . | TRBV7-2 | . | CASSLRDPRVNTEAFF | TGTGCCAGCAGCTTAAGGGACCCGAGGGTGAACACTGAAGCTTTCTTT
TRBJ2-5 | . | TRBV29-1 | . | CSVVFGETQYF | TGCAGCGTTGTGTTTGGAGAGACCCAGTACTTC
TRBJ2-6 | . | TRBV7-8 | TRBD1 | CASSLVGQGALGANVLTF | TGTGCCAGCAGCTTGGTGGGACAGGGGGCCCTAGGGGCCAACGTCCTGACTTTC
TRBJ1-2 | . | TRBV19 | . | CASSIGADYGYTF | TGTGCCAGTAGTATCGGGGCAGACTATGGCTACACCTTC
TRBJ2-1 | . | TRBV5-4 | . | CASSASGRYNEQFF | TGTGCCAGCAGCGCGAGCGGCCGATACAATGAGCAGTTCTTC
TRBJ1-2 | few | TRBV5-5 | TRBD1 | CASSLGQEDLSGYTF | TGTGCCAGCAGCCTGGGACAGGAGGATTTGAGTGGCTACACCTTC
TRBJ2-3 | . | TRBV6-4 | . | CASRSDSSTDTQYF | TGTGCCAGCCGGTCCGATTCTAGCACAGATACGCAGTATTTT
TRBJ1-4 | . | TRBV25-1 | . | CASSARGEKLFF | TGTGCCAGCAGTGCACGGGGGGAAAAACTGTTTTTT
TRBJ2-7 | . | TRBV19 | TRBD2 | CASSSLAGGSYEQYF | TGTGCCAGTAGTTCTCTAGCGGGGGGTAGCTACGAGCAGTACTTC
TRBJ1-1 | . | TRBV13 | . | CASSIPAGFAMNTEAFF | TGTGCCAGCAGCATCCCCGCGGGGTTCGCCATGAACACTGAAGCTTTCTTT
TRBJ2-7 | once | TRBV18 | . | CASSSTANYEQYF | TGTGCCAGTTCCTCAACAGCTAACTACGAGCAGTACTTC
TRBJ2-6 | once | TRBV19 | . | CASRHTGWALPSGANVLTF | TGTGCCAGCCGACATACGGGGTGGGCACTCCCTTCTGGGGCCAACGTCCTGACTTTC
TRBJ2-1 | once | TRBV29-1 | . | CSVERTNYNEQFF | TGCAGCGTTGAGCGGACTAACTACAATGAGCAGTTCTTC
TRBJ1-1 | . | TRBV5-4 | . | CASSLGLKNTEAFF | TGTGCCAGCAGCTTGGGACTCAAGAACACTGAAGCTTTCTTT
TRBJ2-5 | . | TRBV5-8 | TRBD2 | CASSLEPGLAGLQYF | TGTGCCAGCAGCTTGGAACCGGGACTAGCGGGATTGCAGTACTTC
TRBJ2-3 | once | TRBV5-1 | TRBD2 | CASSLDGGGPADTQYF | TGCGCCAGCAGCTTGGACGGGGGAGGGCCGGCAGATACGCAGTATTTT
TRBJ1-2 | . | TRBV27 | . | CASRPTTNYGYTF | TGTGCCAGCAGACCCACAACTAACTATGGCTACACCTTC
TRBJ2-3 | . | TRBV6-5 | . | CASSLPDLTDTQYF | TGTGCCAGCAGTCTTCCGGACCTCACAGATACGCAGTATTTT
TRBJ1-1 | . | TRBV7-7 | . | CASSPLGMNTEAFF | TGTGCTAGCAGCCCGCTCGGGATGAACACTGAAGCTTTCTTT
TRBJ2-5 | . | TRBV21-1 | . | CASSRQKTTGKETQYF | TGTGCCAGCAGCAGGCAGAAGACGACAGGAAAAGAGACCCAGTACTTC
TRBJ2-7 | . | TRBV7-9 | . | CASTSSEWKGRGYEQYF | TGTGCCAGCACCTCGTCGGAGTGGAAGGGCCGGGGGTACGAGCAGTACTTC
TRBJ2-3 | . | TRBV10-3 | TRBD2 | CAVGGSTDTQYF | TGTGCCGTGGGGGGGAGCACAGATACGCAGTATTTT
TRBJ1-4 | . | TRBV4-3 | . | CASSQDGAATNEKLFF | TGCGCCAGCAGCCAAGATGGGGCAGCAACTAATGAAAAACTGTTTTTT
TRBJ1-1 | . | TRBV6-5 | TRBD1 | CASSKDRETEAFF | TGTGCCAGCAGTAAAGACAGGGAGACTGAAGCTTTCTTT
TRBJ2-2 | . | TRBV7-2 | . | CASGQGPNTGELFF | TGTGCCTCGGGGCAGGGGCCGAACACCGGGGAGCTGTTTTTT
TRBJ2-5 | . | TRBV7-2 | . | CASSWGGRGLQETQYF | TGTGCCAGCAGCTGGGGCGGGCGGGGTTTACAAGAGACCCAGTACTTC
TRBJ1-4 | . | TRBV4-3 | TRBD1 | CASSEGTGTVRDEKLFF | TGCGCCAGCAGCGAAGGGACCGGGACAGTGAGGGATGAAAAACTGTTTTTT
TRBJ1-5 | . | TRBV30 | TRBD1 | CAWSNPGQGGQPQHF | TGTGCCTGGAGTAACCCGGGACAGGGTGGGCAGCCCCAGCATTTT
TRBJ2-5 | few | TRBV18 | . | CASSPPETLAKTQYF | TGTGCCAGCTCACCACCTGAAACCCTAGCGAAGACCCAGTACTTC
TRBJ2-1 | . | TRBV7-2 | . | CASSLQIYNEQFF | TGTGCCAGCAGCTTACAAATCTACAATGAGCAGTTCTTC
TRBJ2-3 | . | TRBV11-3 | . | CASSFTAGHHIDTQYF | TGTGCCAGCAGCTTTACAGCGGGCCATCATATAGATACGCAGTATTTT
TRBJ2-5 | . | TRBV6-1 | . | CASNPTGEETQYF | TGTGCCAGCAATCCGACGGGAGAAGAGACCCAGTACTTC
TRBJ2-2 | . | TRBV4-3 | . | CASSQGGRNTGELFF | TGCGCCAGCAGCCAAGGTGGCCGGAACACCGGGGAGCTGTTTTTT
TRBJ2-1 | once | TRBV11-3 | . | CASSLEGLYNEQFF | TGTGCCAGCAGCTTAGAAGGACTCTACAATGAGCAGTTCTTC